Listed below are T cell receptor beta chains from one sample, sequenced in a study of PD-1 blockade in classical Hodgkin lymphoma. Here immunoSEQ multiplex PCR was the method, and the copy in TCRdb shows in-frame clones only, minus some. In the table there are about 94,000 clones, roughly 87% of which are singletons. The specimen comprised peripheral blood mononuclear cells (PBMCs), sampled before the second cycle of nivolumab. The source of these receptors is a human donor with classical Hodgkin lymphoma. Each CDR3 is given with its conserved first and last residue. The D gene is left open where the match is weak. Size is omitted from some rows. Given values are once, few, many or a class for expanded clones.

TRBV2	.	TRBD2	TRBJ2-7	CASSVHRTSGMSDPPNSAYEQYF	TGTGCCAGCAGTGTACACCGGACTAGCGGGATGTCGGACCCCCCAAATTCCGCCTACGAGCAGTACTTC
TRBV18	once	.	TRBJ2-5	CASSPRSPGETQYF	TGTGCCAGCTCACCACGATCCCCAGGGGAGACCCAGTACTTC
TRBV7-9	.	TRBD2	TRBJ2-7	CASRAGDEQYF	TGTGCCAGCAGAGCGGGGGACGAGCAGTACTTC
TRBV5-1	.	.	TRBJ2-7	CASSLTIATGTGDGEQYF	TGCGCCAGCAGCTTGACGATCGCTACCGGGACGGGCGACGGCGAGCAGTACTTC
TRBV11-2	.	TRBD1	TRBJ2-5	CASSLGTGVSETQYF	TGTGCCAGCAGCTTAGGGACAGGGGTATCGGAGACCCAGTACTTC
TRBV5-1	.	TRBD1	TRBJ2-7	CASSFGQGRGYEQYF	TGCGCCAGCAGCTTCGGACAGGGACGGGGCTACGAGCAGTACTTC
TRBV5-4	.	TRBD2	TRBJ2-7	CASSDTGTRGLPLYEQYF	TGTGCCAGCAGCGATACCGGGACTAGAGGCCTCCCCCTCTACGAGCAGTACTTC
TRBV7-2	.	TRBD2	TRBJ2-1	CASSLDASGRLSYNEQFF	TGTGCCAGCAGCTTAGATGCTAGCGGGAGGCTCTCCTACAATGAGCAGTTCTTC
TRBV28	.	TRBD2	TRBJ2-7	CASIRAGRQTTYEQYF	TGTGCCAGCATAAGGGCCGGGAGGCAAACCACCTACGAGCAGTACTTC
TRBV9	.	.	TRBJ2-7	CASSVAGTPDYEQYF	TGTGCCAGCAGCGTAGCCGGGACCCCTGACTACGAGCAGTACTTC
TRBV7-9	.	TRBD2	TRBJ2-1	CAWEGWKASGNEQFF	TGTGCCTGGGAGGGGTGGAAGGCTAGCGGGAATGAGCAGTTCTTC
TRBV5-4	.	.	TRBJ1-4	CASRNMAGNEKLFF	TGTGCCAGCAGAAACATGGCTGGGAATGAAAAACTGTTTTTT
TRBV5-1	.	.	TRBJ1-2	CASSLDTGSYYGYTF	TGCGCCAGCAGCTTGGATACAGGGAGCTACTATGGCTACACCTTC
TRBV10-1	few	.	TRBJ2-2	CASSGVVTGELFF	TGCGCCAGCAGTGGGGTGGTAACTGGGGAGCTGTTTTTT
TRBV20-1	once	.	TRBJ2-7	CSARRSYEQYF	TGCAGTGCTAGGCGTTCCTACGAGCAGTACTTC
TRBV4-1	.	.	TRBJ2-1	CASSPHTRTGGQEQFF	TGCGCCAGCAGCCCACATACCCGGACAGGAGGGCAGGAGCAGTTCTTC
TRBV5-1	once	TRBD1	TRBJ2-6	CASMPGQNSGANVLTF	TGCGCCAGCATGCCGGGACAGAACTCTGGGGCCAACGTCCTGACTTTC
TRBV5-4	.	.	TRBJ2-7	CASSYPGVEQYF	TGTGCCAGCAGCTACCCAGGGGTCGAGCAGTACTTC
TRBV29-1	.	.	TRBJ1-5	CSVVQGNNQPQHF	TGCAGCGTCGTACAGGGAAATAATCAGCCCCAGCATTTT
TRBV5-6	.	.	TRBJ2-3	CASSLVIASDTQYF	TGTGCCAGCAGCTTGGTGATAGCTTCAGATACGCAGTATTTT
TRBV13	.	TRBD1	TRBJ2-7	CASSMTGSSEQYF	TGTGCCAGCAGCATGACAGGGTCCAGCGAGCAGTACTTC
TRBV28	few	.	TRBJ2-2	CASRGFGTGELFF	TGTGCCAGCCGGGGTTTTGGGACCGGGGAGCTGTTTTTT
TRBV11-3	once	.	TRBJ2-1	CASSLEGTSLFF	TGTGCCAGCAGCTTAGAAGGGACTTCGTTGTTCTTC
TRBV7-2	.	.	TRBJ2-5	CASSLAREETQYF	TGTGCCAGCAGCTTAGCTCGAGAAGAGACCCAGTACTTC
TRBV5-1	.	.	TRBJ1-1	CASSLDRYRLAEAFF	TGCGCCAGCAGCTTGGACCGGTACAGGTTGGCTGAAGCTTTCTTT
TRBV9	.	TRBD2	TRBJ2-1	CASSVAPIAGVGNEQFF	TGTGCCAGCAGCGTAGCCCCAATAGCGGGAGTGGGGAATGAGCAGTTCTTC
TRBV4-1	once	.	TRBJ2-1	CASSAPNYNEQFF	TGCGCCAGCAGCGCTCCTAATTACAATGAGCAGTTCTTC
TRBV20-1	.	.	TRBJ2-1	CSARGEQFF	TGCAGTGCTAGGGGGGAGCAGTTCTTC
TRBV11-2	once	.	TRBJ2-3	CASSPAPDTQYF	TGTGCCAGCAGCCCTGCTCCAGATACGCAGTATTTT
TRBV11-2	.	TRBD1	TRBJ2-7	CASSLYRGIYEQYF	TGTGCCAGCAGCTTATACAGGGGTATCTACGAGCAGTACTTC
TRBV19	.	.	TRBJ2-3	CASSTLAAGTDTQYF	TGTGCCAGTAGTACCTTAGCGGCGGGCACAGATACGCAGTATTTT
TRBV5-4	.	.	TRBJ2-7	CASSPVGSTYEQYF	TGTGCCAGCAGCCCCGTCGGCAGTACCTACGAGCAGTACTTC
TRBV5-4	few	.	TRBJ2-1	CASSLGEIAYNEQFF	TGTGCCAGCAGCTTAGGGGAGATCGCCTACAATGAGCAGTTCTTC
TRBV11-1	few	TRBD1	TRBJ2-7	CATQGDLDHEQYF	TGTGCCACACAGGGGGACTTGGACCACGAGCAGTACTTC
TRBV27	.	TRBD2	TRBJ2-1	CASSQGTSGNEQFF	TGTGCCAGCAGTCAGGGGACTAGCGGCAATGAGCAGTTCTTC
TRBV7-4	.	.	TRBJ1-5	CASSPYLVDSSYQPQHF	TGTGCCAGCAGCCCCTACCTTGTGGACAGTAGCTATCAGCCCCAGCATTTT
TRBV7-7	once	.	TRBJ2-2	CASSLSSGGPILTSNTGELFF	TGTGCTAGCAGCTTAAGCTCCGGGGGCCCCATACTAACCTCGAACACCGGGGAGCTGTTTTTT
TRBV19	.	.	TRBJ2-3	CASSRWEYGDTQYF	TGTGCCAGTAGTAGGTGGGAGTATGGAGATACGCAGTATTTT
TRBV7-8	.	TRBD1	TRBJ2-1	CASSSPDRIEFF	TGTGCCAGCAGCTCTCCGGACAGGATAGAGTTCTTC
TRBV19	.	TRBD2	TRBJ2-1	CASSILADNEQFF	TGTGCCAGTAGTATACTAGCGGACAATGAGCAGTTCTTC
TRBV28	few	.	TRBJ1-5	CASSPRNQPQHF	TGTGCCAGCAGCCCACGAAATCAGCCCCAGCATTTT
TRBV7-8	.	TRBD1	TRBJ2-1	CASSFQGANSYNEQFF	TGTGCCAGCAGCTTTCAGGGGGCCAACTCCTACAATGAGCAGTTCTTC
TRBV7-3	.	TRBD2	TRBJ2-1	CASSGTSNEQFF	TGTGCCAGCAGCGGGACTAGCAATGAGCAGTTCTTC
TRBV6-6	.	.	TRBJ2-2	CASSYSGAANTGELFF	TGTGCCAGCAGTTACTCCGGGGCCGCGAACACCGGGGAGCTGTTTTTT
TRBV29-1	.	.	TRBJ2-2	CSVDRNTGELFF	TGCAGCGTTGACAGGAACACCGGGGAGCTGTTTTTT
TRBV28	few	TRBD1	TRBJ1-2	CASSPAQGIYGYTF	TGTGCCAGCAGTCCCGCACAGGGGATCTATGGCTACACCTTC
TRBV7-3	.	TRBD1	TRBJ2-2	CASSLTGTGTGELFF	TGTGCCAGCAGCTTAACCGGGACAGGGACCGGGGAGCTGTTTTTT
TRBV6-5	.	TRBD1	TRBJ2-7	CASRPPGQGAKYF	TGTGCCAGCAGACCACCGGGACAGGGGGCGAAGTACTTC
TRBV27	.	.	TRBJ2-7	CASSSGRGYEQYF	TGTGCCAGCAGTTCAGGGCGGGGCTACGAGCAGTACTTC
TRBV6-6	.	.	TRBJ2-2	CASSYITGNGELFF	TGTGCCAGCAGTTATATCACAGGGAACGGGGAGCTGTTTTTT
TRBV19	.	TRBD2	TRBJ2-1	CASQRGRTNEQFF	TGTGCCAGTCAGCGCGGGAGGACAAATGAGCAGTTCTTC
TRBV7-6	many	.	TRBJ2-7	CASSPGDSYEQYF	TGTGCCAGCAGCCCAGGTGACTCCTACGAGCAGTACTTC
TRBV27	.	.	TRBJ2-4	CASSLRGGKNIQYF	TGTGCCAGCAGTCTACGGGGTGGTAAAAACATTCAGTACTTC